This T cell receptor beta chain derives from a study of blood T cells in healthy people across ages. Study-wide results and limits: What prevented conclusive comparison of naive and antigen-experienced cells was that PBMCs were unsorted.

Donors each provided 8 to 10 milliliters of peripheral blood. Isolation of PBMCs gave at least 6.5 million cells per sample. The J segment lost 4 bases and the V segment lost 4 bases, leaving 5 bases of the junction unmatched. This CDR3 is 15 amino acids long. CDR1 is SGHVS and CDR2 is FQNEAQ in the germline V gene. The table lists this clonotype with many counts. Its target is unknown. A second PCR of 7 to 11 cycles used a sample-barcoded 5' primer and a J-beta primer mix. TCRdb called the 5' RACE reads again in MiXCR, with one record for every CDR3 protein. The sample includes 1.8 million or so distinct CDR3 sequences, roughly two fifths of them seen just once.

The J gene is TRBJ2-1, the V gene TRBV7-8; 9 bases line up with TRBD1. The sequencing input was blood. The clonotype was recovered from a human donor in good health. The CDR3 coding sequence is TGTGCCAGCAGCTGGACAGGGGCGGGTTACAATGAGCAGTTCTTC. Amino acids: CASSWTGAGYNEQFF. The whole variable domain, filled in from reference TRBV7-8 and TRBJ2-1, reads GAGVSQSPRYKVAKRGQDVALRCDPISGHVSLFWYQQALGQGPEFLTYFQNEAQLDKSGLPSDRFFAERPEGSVSTLKIQRTQQEDSAVYLCASSWTGAGYNEQFFGPGTRLTVL.